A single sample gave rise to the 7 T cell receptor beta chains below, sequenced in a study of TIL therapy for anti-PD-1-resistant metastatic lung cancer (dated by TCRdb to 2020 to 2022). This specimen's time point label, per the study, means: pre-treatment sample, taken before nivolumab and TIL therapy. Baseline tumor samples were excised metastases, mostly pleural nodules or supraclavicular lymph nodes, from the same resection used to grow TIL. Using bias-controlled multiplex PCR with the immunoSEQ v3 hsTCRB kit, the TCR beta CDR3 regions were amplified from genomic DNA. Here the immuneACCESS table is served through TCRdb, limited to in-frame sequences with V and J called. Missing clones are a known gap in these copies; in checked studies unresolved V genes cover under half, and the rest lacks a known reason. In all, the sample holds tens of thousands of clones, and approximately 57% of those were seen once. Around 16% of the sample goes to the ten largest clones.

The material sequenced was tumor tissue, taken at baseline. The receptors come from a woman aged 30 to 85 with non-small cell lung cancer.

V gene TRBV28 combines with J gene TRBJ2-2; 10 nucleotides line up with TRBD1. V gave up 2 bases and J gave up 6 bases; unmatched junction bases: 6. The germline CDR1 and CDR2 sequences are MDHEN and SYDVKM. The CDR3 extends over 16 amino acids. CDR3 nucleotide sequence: TGTGCCAGCAGTTTACCCGGGACAGGGGTAGCCGGGGAGCTGTTTTTT. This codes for CASSLPGTGVAGELFF.

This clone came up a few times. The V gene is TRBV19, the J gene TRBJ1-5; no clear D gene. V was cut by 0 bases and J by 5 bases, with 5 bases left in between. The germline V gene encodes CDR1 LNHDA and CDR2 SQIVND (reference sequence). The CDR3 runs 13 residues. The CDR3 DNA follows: TGTGCCAGTAGTATAGAGGGGTATCAGCCCCAGCATTTT. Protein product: CASSIEGYQPQHF.

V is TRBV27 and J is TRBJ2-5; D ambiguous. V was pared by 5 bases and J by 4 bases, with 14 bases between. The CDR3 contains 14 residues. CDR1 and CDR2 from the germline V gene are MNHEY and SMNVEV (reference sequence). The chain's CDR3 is CASSPSFTLETQYF. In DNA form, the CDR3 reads TGTGCCAGCAGTCCCTCTTTCACATTAGAGACCCAGTACTTC.

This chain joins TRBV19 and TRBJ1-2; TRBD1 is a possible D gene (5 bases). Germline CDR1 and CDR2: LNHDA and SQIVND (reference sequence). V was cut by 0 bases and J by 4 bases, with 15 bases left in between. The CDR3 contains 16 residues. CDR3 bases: TGTGCCAGTAGTATAGATTGGAGGGGCAGTCCCTATGGCTACACCTTC. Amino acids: CASSIDWRGSPYGYTF.

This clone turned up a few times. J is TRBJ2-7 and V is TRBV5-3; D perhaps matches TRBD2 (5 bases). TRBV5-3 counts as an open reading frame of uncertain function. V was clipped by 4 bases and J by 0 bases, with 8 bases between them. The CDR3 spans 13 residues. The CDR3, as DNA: TGTGCCAGAAGCACCCGGGACTCCTACGAGCAGTACTTC. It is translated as CARSTRDSYEQYF.

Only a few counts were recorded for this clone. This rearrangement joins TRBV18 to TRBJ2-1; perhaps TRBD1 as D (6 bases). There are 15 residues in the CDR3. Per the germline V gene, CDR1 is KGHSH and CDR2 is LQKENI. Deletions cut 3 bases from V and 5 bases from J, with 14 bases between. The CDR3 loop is CASSPQGFDHNEQFF. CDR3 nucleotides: TGTGCCAGCTCACCGCAGGGGTTTGATCACAATGAGCAGTTCTTC.

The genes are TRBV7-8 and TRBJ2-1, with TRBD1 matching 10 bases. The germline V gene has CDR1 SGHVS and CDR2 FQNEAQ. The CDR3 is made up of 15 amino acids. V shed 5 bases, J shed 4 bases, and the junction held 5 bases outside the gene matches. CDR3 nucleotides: TGTGCCAGCAGCCCCGGGACAGGGGTTTACAATGAGCAGTTCTTC. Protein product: CASSPGTGVYNEQFF.